The 21 T cell receptor beta chains below come from one sample, sequenced in a study of cytotoxic CD8 clonotypes in ibrutinib-treated CLL. Only in-frame clones appear in the TCRdb table, and some are missing; sequencing was by immunoSEQ multiplex PCR. Of tens of thousands of clones listed, approximately 70% are singletons. This sample comprised PBMCs, obtained after 12 months of ibrutinib treatment. The receptor source for this set is a human donor with chronic lymphocytic leukemia.

The chain is built from TRBV5-6 and TRBJ2-2; D gene unclear. The germline V gene has CDR1 SGHDT and CDR2 YYEEEE. V was trimmed by 1 base and J by 5 bases, leaving 9 bases between them. CDR3 length: 14 residues. CDR3 protein: CASSLLPPTGELFF. The DNA for the CDR3 is TGTGCCAGCAGCTTGTTACCCCCTACCGGGGAGCTGTTTTTT.

This clone came up once. This rearrangement joins TRBV6-6 to TRBJ2-2; TRBD1 agrees at 7 bases. The CDR3 totals 12 residues. V shed 6 bases, J shed 6 bases, and the junction held 1 base outside the gene matches. Germline assignment: CDR1 MNHNY and CDR2 SVGAGI (reference sequence). CDR3 bases: TGTGCCAGCAGACAGGGGCCCGGGGAGCTGTTTTTT. Translated: CASRQGPGELFF.

The chain has TRBV7-6 and TRBJ2-7; D remains unclear. The CDR3 covers 13 residues. V lost 5 bases, J lost 4 bases, and 12 bases lay in between. CDR1 is SGHVS and CDR2 is FNYEAQ in the germline V gene. The CDR3 DNA reads as TGTGCCAGCAGCCAAACCCCAAAATACGAGCAGTACTTC. It specifies CASSQTPKYEQYF.

This chain uses TRBV4-1 with TRBJ2-7, with 11 bases matching TRBD2. Germline CDR1 reads MGHRA; CDR2 reads YSYEKL. V lost 4 bases and J lost 4; bases outside the gene matches: 9. The CDR3 spans 16 residues. DNA for the CDR3: TGCGCCAGCAGCCTATTTAGCGGGGGGGATCTTTACGAGCAGTACTTC. Translation gives CASSLFSGGDLYEQYF.

This rearrangement joins TRBV5-1 to TRBJ2-7; the D gene could be TRBD1 or TRBD2 (5 bases each). Trimming removed 0 bases from V and 3 bases from J, with 16 bases in between. Germline V gene lookup returns CDR1 SGHRS and CDR2 YFSETQ. This CDR3 has 16 residues. This chain's CDR3 is CASSLAPGREGYEQYF. CDR3 sequence (DNA): TGCGCCAGCAGCTTGGCCCCGGGACGCGAGGGCTACGAGCAGTACTTC.

The chain is built from TRBV10-3 and TRBJ2-2; 10 nucleotides line up with TRBD2. Per the germline V gene, CDR1 is ENHRY and CDR2 is SYGVKD. Germline trimming cut 6 bases from V and 2 bases from J; bases unmatched to any gene: 3. The CDR3 covers 15 residues. CDR3 protein: CAISPSGGNTGELFF. CDR3 DNA: TGTGCCATCAGCCCTAGCGGGGGAAACACCGGGGAGCTGTTTTTT.

A few counts support this clone. J is TRBJ2-3 and V is TRBV20-1, with D tentatively TRBD2 (6 bases). The CDR3 contains 11 residues. V was shortened by 3 bases and J by 9 bases, with 10 bases between the two germline ends. Looked up from germline, CDR1 is DFQATT and CDR2 is SNEGSKA (reference sequence). The DNA of the CDR3 is TGCAGTGCTAGGGAGGGCCCCACGCAGTATTTT. The encoded protein is CSAREGPTQYF.

This chain joins TRBV6-5 and TRBJ1-2, with a possible D match to TRBD1 (5 bases). This CDR3 is 12 amino acids long. Per germline, CDR1 MNHEY and CDR2 SVGAGI. Trimming cost V 5 bases and J 8 bases, with 12 bases left between them. The CDR3 here is CASSQTRQGYTF. The DNA for the CDR3 is TGTGCCAGCAGTCAAACTCGACAGGGCTACACCTTC.

CDR3: CASSYSKNGVNTEAFF. CDR3 in DNA: TGTGCCAGCAGTTACTCGAAGAATGGGGTGAACACTGAAGCTTTCTTT. The V call is TRBV6-5, the J call TRBJ1-1; no definite D call. The germline V and J ends were trimmed by 0 bases and 0 bases, with 11 bases remaining between them. This CDR3 has 16 amino acids. The germline V gene encodes CDR1 MNHEY and CDR2 SVGAGI.

The chain carries TRBV14 and TRBJ1-3; 7 bases align to TRBD1. The CDR3 runs to 15 residues. The germline V gene encodes CDR1 SGHDN and CDR2 FVKESK. V shed 4 bases and J 4 bases; nucleotides not matched to a gene: 7. The CDR3 sequence is CASSPYQQGGNTIYF. The CDR3 DNA reads as TGTGCCAGCAGCCCGTACCAACAGGGGGGAAACACCATATATTTT.

J is TRBJ2-1 and V is TRBV7-6; 10 bases line up with TRBD1. Germline-derived CDR1 and CDR2 are SGHVS and FNYEAQ. The CDR3 is made up of 15 amino acids. The junction had 10 bases not matched to a gene; V was cut back by 5 bases and J by 9 bases. The CDR3 is CASSGPGQGFAEQFF. The CDR3 DNA reads TGTGCCAGCAGCGGGCCGGGACAGGGGTTCGCTGAGCAGTTCTTC. The full variable domain, with the rest looked up from reference TRBV7-6 and TRBJ2-1, is GAGVSQSPRYKVTKRGQDVALRCDPISGHVSLYWYRQALGQGPEFLTYFNYEAQQDKSGLPNDRFSAERPEGSISTLTIQRTEQRDSAMYRCASSGPGQGFAEQFFGPGTRLTVL.

This clone was recorded only once. This sequence joins TRBV7-2 and TRBJ2-5, with a tentative D call TRBD1 (5 bases). This CDR3 comprises 14 residues. V shed 5 bases and J shed 1 base, with 11 bases lying between them. The V gene's germline CDR1 is SGHTA and CDR2 FQGNSA. CDR3 residues: CASSMGRSQETQYF. The CDR3 region has the DNA TGTGCCAGCAGCATGGGGCGGAGCCAAGAGACCCAGTACTTC.

Note on this clone: A read error may account for a junction end that differs from germline. The gene calls are TRBV7-8 and TRBJ1-2; 8 positions agree with TRBD1. The CDR3 is made up of 12 amino acids. Germline V gene data show CDR1 as SGHVS and CDR2 as FQNEAQ. The CDR3 sequence: CASSSGQGVHWF. The CDR3 coding sequence is TGTGCCAGCAGCTCCGGACAGGGTGTTCATTGGTTC.

This clone was seen once. The DNA of the CDR3 is TGTGCCAGCAGTCCCCCTTGGGGTACTAACTATGGCTACACCTTC. Protein: CASSPPWGTNYGYTF. This sequence joins TRBV28 and TRBJ1-2; D unresolved. Deletions cut 5 bases from V and 0 bases from J, with 13 bases between. Germline V gives CDR1 MDHEN, CDR2 SYDVKM. The CDR3 loop spans 15 amino acids.

This clone appeared once. V gene TRBV19 combines with J gene TRBJ1-5; TRBD1 agrees at 8 bases. V lost 2 bases to trimming and J lost 3 bases; unmatched junction nucleotides: 12. Per germline, CDR1 LNHDA and CDR2 SQIVND (reference sequence). The CDR3 is 18 amino acids. The CDR3 sequence is CASSISGQGRAYNQPQHF. Here the CDR3 DNA reads TGTGCCAGTAGTATAAGCGGACAGGGCAGGGCATACAATCAGCCCCAGCATTTT.

The J gene is TRBJ2-5, the V gene TRBV30; D ambiguous. This CDR3 contains 11 residues. The V and J ends lost 4 bases and 4 bases respectively, with 7 bases between them. The germline gives CDR1 GTSNPN, CDR2 SVGIG (reference sequence). The CDR3 reads CAWISIETQYF. As DNA, the CDR3 is TGTGCCTGGATCAGTATAGAGACCCAGTACTTC.

The chain uses TRBV11-2 and TRBJ2-1; TRBD2 agrees at 8 bases. The V and J ends lost 1 base and 4 bases, in that order; junction bases with no gene match: 6. Per germline, CDR1 SGHAT and CDR2 FQNNGV. This CDR3 comprises 16 residues. Written as DNA, the CDR3 is TGTGCCAGCAGCTTAGGCCCAGCGGGAGCATACAATGAGCAGTTCTTC. The encoded protein is CASSLGPAGAYNEQFF.

The rearrangement uses TRBV6-6 and TRBJ1-2; D call uncertain. From germline, CDR1 is MNHNY and CDR2 SVGAGI (reference sequence). Trimming left V 2 bases short and J 8 bases short, with 6 bases between. The CDR3 sequence is 11 residues long. The CDR3 sequence is CASSYAAGYTF. CDR3 coding DNA: TGTGCCAGCAGTTACGCTGCCGGCTACACCTTC.

This clone has only a few counts. The rearrangement joins TRBV7-2 to TRBJ1-2; 10 positions agree with TRBD1. The CDR3 extends over 14 amino acids. Germline CDR1 is SGHTA and CDR2 is FQGNSA. Trimming removed 4 bases from V and 3 bases from J; junction bases left unmatched: 2. DNA of the CDR3: TGTGCCAGCAGCTCGGACAGGGGGGACTATGGCTACACCTTC. It encodes CASSSDRGDYGYTF. Together with reference TRBV7-2 and TRBJ1-2, the CDR3 gives the full variable domain: GAGVSQSPSNKVTEKGKDVELRCDPISGHTALYWYRQSLGQGLEFLIYFQGNSAPDKSGLPSDRFSAERTGGSVSTLTIQRTQQEDSAVYLCASSSDRGDYGYTFGSGTRLTVV.

This clone was seen just once. The chain carries TRBV6-1 and TRBJ2-5; TRBD2 agrees at 12 bases. The CDR3 consists of 15 residues. V gave up 8 bases and J gave up 5 bases; unmatched junction bases: 9. CDR1 and CDR2 from the germline V gene are MNHNS and SASEGT. The CDR3 loop reads CASGPSGGALETQYF. CDR3 sequence (DNA): TGTGCCAGCGGACCTAGCGGGGGGGCGCTGGAGACCCAGTACTTC.

The chain recombines TRBV18 with TRBJ2-2; D gene ambiguous. CDR3 size: 13 residues. The germline V and J ends were trimmed by 3 bases and 2 bases, with 4 bases remaining between them. Per the germline V gene, CDR1 is KGHSH and CDR2 is LQKENI. Here the CDR3 reads CASSPPNTGELFF. The CDR3 DNA is TGTGCCAGCTCACCCCCTAACACCGGGGAGCTGTTTTTT. The full variable domain, with the rest looked up from reference TRBV18 and TRBJ2-2, is NAGVMQNPRHLVRRRGQEARLRCSPMKGHSHVYWYRQLPEEGLKFMVYLQKENIIDESGMPKERFSAEFPKEGPSILRIQQVVRGDSAAYFCASSPPNTGELFFGEGSRLTVL.